Each of the 22 T cell receptor beta chains below was sequenced from the same sample in a study of T cell responses to AZD1222 COVID-19 vaccine. Here immunoSEQ multiplex PCR was the method, and the copy in TCRdb shows in-frame clones only, minus some. The sample holds around 160,000 clones; around nine tenths are singletons and the top ten take approximately 3%. The specimen comprised peripheral blood, sampled on day 0 of MenACWY control vaccination. The source of these receptors is an adult in good health.

The V call is TRBV15, the J call TRBJ1-5, with TRBD1 as a possible D gene (6 bases). Trimming pared 5 bases from V and 5 bases from J, leaving 19 bases between. The CDR3 has 16 residues. Germline assignment: CDR1 LNHNV and CDR2 YYDKDF (reference sequence). Written as DNA, the CDR3 is TGTGCCACCAGCTCATCTCAAGGGGGTTTTTATCAGCCCCAGCATTTT. As protein: CATSSSQGGFYQPQHF.

The V call is TRBV5-5, the J call TRBJ2-7; weak D call: TRBD2 (6 bases). The CDR3 loop spans 14 amino acids. The V gene's germline CDR1 is SGHKS and CDR2 YYEKEE (reference sequence). Deletions cut 2 bases from V and 3 bases from J, with 12 bases between. The CDR3 region is CASSFGGGDYEQYF. The DNA of the CDR3 is TGTGCCAGCAGCTTCGGGGGTGGGGACTACGAGCAGTACTTC. The full variable domain, rest sourced from reference TRBV5-5 and TRBJ2-7, is DAGVTQSPTHLIKTRGQQVTLRCSPISGHKSVSWYQQVLGQGPQFIFQYYEKEERGRGNFPDRFSARQFPNYSSELNVNALLLGDSALYLCASSFGGGDYEQYFGPGTRLTVT.

The chain links TRBV5-1 to TRBJ1-1; D is perhaps TRBD1 (6 bases). This CDR3 region has 13 residues. Germline assignment: CDR1 SGHRS and CDR2 YFSETQ. The V gene lost 6 bases and the J gene lost 4 bases, with 13 bases spanning the gap. The CDR3 region has the DNA TGCGCCAGCACCTTAGGGGGTACCACTGAAGCTTTCTTT. Its protein product is CASTLGGTTEAFF.

The chain uses TRBV7-2 and TRBJ1-2, with TRBD1 matching over 7 bases. Germline CDR1 reads SGHTA; CDR2 reads FQGNSA. The J segment lost 4 bases and the V segment lost 6 bases, leaving 5 bases of the junction unmatched. This CDR3 spans 13 amino acids. CDR3 in DNA: TGTGCCAGCAGGTCGACAGGGCTCTATGGCTACACCTTC. Translating it yields CASRSTGLYGYTF.

The DNA of the CDR3 is TGTGCCAGCAGCTACTTCGGGACAGACTACGAGCAGTACTTC. Translating it yields CASSYFGTDYEQYF. V gene TRBV7-2 combines with J gene TRBJ2-7; 7 positions match TRBD1. The CDR3 covers 14 residues. Unmatched junction bases numbered 6, after V lost 4 bases and J lost 3 bases. From germline, CDR1 is SGHTA and CDR2 FQGNSA.

The rearrangement uses TRBV7-9 and TRBJ1-1, with D tentatively TRBD1 (5 bases). This CDR3 contains 14 residues. The germline V gene encodes CDR1 SEHNR and CDR2 FQNEAQ (reference sequence). The V end was cut by 3 bases, the J end by 5 bases, with 13 bases between. The CDR3 here is CASSFRDRPTEAFF. CDR3 nucleotides: TGTGCCAGCAGCTTCAGGGATAGGCCTACTGAAGCTTTCTTT.

The J gene is TRBJ1-5, the V gene TRBV6-5; D is perhaps TRBD1 (5 bases). V lost 6 bases, J lost 1 base, and 10 bases lay in between. Germline V gene sequence: CDR1 MNHEY, CDR2 SVGAGI. CDR3 length equals 14 residues. Here the CDR3 DNA reads TGTGCCAGCAGCCACGGGGACAGCAATCAGCCCCAGCATTTT. Amino acids: CASSHGDSNQPQHF.

The genes are TRBV5-4 and TRBJ1-5, with 10 positions matching TRBD1. The junction had 2 bases not matched to a gene; V was cut back by 4 bases and J by 1 base. Germline-derived CDR1 and CDR2 are SGHNT and YYREEE (reference sequence). The CDR3 extends over 15 amino acids. CDR3 sequence reads: CASSLDRGSNQPQHF. CDR3 DNA sequence: TGTGCCAGCAGCCTGGACAGGGGGAGCAATCAGCCCCAGCATTTT.

The rearrangement links TRBV30 to TRBJ2-3; D not certain. This CDR3 is 12 amino acids long. The germline V and J ends were trimmed by 2 bases and 8 bases, with 11 bases remaining between them. In germline, CDR1 is GTSNPN, CDR2 SVGIG (reference sequence). CDR3 amino acids: CAWSPNVGTQYF. The CDR3 DNA follows: TGTGCCTGGAGTCCTAACGTGGGTACGCAGTATTTT.

This chain connects TRBV27 to TRBJ2-7; D gene uncertain. The CDR3 loop spans 15 amino acids. The V and J ends lost 5 bases and 3 bases respectively, with 17 bases between them. The germline V gene encodes CDR1 MNHEY and CDR2 SMNVEV (reference sequence). CDR3 sequence: CASSLAAVPIYEQYF. The CDR3 DNA follows: TGTGCCAGCAGTCTGGCGGCCGTTCCTATCTACGAGCAGTACTTC.

This clone was recorded once. The rearrangement links TRBV3-1 (or the pseudogene TRBV3-2) to TRBJ1-1; perhaps TRBD1 as D (6 bases). The V and J ends lost 1 base and 2 bases respectively, with 11 bases between them. This CDR3 has 15 residues. CDR1 LGHDT and CDR2 YNNKEL come from the germline V gene (reference sequence). The CDR3 reads CASSQVQGGNTEAFF. The CDR3 DNA sequence: TGTGCCAGCAGCCAAGTACAGGGAGGTAACACTGAAGCTTTCTTT.

The genes are TRBV11-2 and TRBJ1-2, with D possibly being TRBD1 (6 bases). CDR1 and CDR2 (germline): SGHAT, FQNNGV. Trimming removed 4 bases from V and 2 bases from J, with 11 bases in between. CDR3 length equals 14 residues. The CDR3 spells CASSSHGGNYGYTF. The CDR3 DNA reads as TGTGCCAGCAGCTCCCACGGGGGCAACTATGGCTACACCTTC.

The rearrangement joins TRBV27 to TRBJ2-7; 9 positions agree with TRBD2. Unmatched junction bases numbered 12, after V lost 6 bases and J lost 0 bases. This CDR3 has 17 residues. Germline V gene lookup returns CDR1 MNHEY and CDR2 SMNVEV (reference sequence). As DNA, the CDR3 is TGTGCCAGCAGCGCCCCAGGACTAGCGACAAGCTCCTACGAGCAGTACTTC. Its protein product is CASSAPGLATSSYEQYF.

This clone was recorded once. The chain recombines TRBV20-1 with TRBJ1-2, with D unclear. In germline, CDR1 is DFQATT, CDR2 SNEGSKA (reference sequence). This CDR3 comprises 9 residues. The V gene lost 5 bases and the J gene lost 6 bases, with 4 bases spanning the gap. CDR3 protein: CSAPHGYTF. The CDR3 DNA reads as TGCAGTGCTCCCCATGGCTACACCTTC.

This sequence joins TRBV5-1 and TRBJ1-1, with unresolved D. The CDR3 runs 13 residues. From germline, CDR1 is SGHRS and CDR2 YFSETQ. The V end was cut by 4 bases, the J end by 0 bases, with 7 bases between. CDR3: CASSPSVNTEAFF. In DNA, the CDR3 is TGCGCCAGCAGCCCGTCGGTGAACACTGAAGCTTTCTTT.

The chain has TRBV10-1 and TRBJ1-1; maybe TRBD1 (6 bases). The CDR3 contains 17 residues. In germline, CDR1 is WNHNN, CDR2 SYGVQD (reference sequence). V dropped 3 bases and J dropped 5 bases, with 22 bases sitting between them. CDR3 sequence reads: CASSEGDGGFIRTEAFF. The CDR3 DNA reads as TGCGCCAGCAGTGAAGGAGACGGGGGCTTTATCCGTACTGAAGCTTTCTTT.

The J gene is TRBJ1-5, the V gene TRBV4-1, with D possibly TRBD1 on 5 matching bases. Per the germline V gene, CDR1 is MGHRA and CDR2 is YSYEKL. The CDR3 length is 16 residues. Trimming left V 0 bases short and J 3 bases short, with 12 bases between. CDR3 in amino acids: CASSQEIWGVNQPQHF. For the CDR3, the DNA is TGCGCCAGCAGCCAAGAAATTTGGGGCGTCAATCAGCCCCAGCATTTT.

The V gene is TRBV5-8, the J gene TRBJ2-2; D call uncertain. The CDR3 runs 15 residues. The germline V and J ends were trimmed by 2 bases and 5 bases, with 13 bases remaining between them. Germline loops: CDR1 SGHTS, CDR2 YDEGEE. The DNA for the CDR3 is TGTGCCAGCAGCTTTCGTCTCCAGACGACCGGGGAGCTGTTTTTT. Translation: CASSFRLQTTGELFF.

V gene TRBV27 combines with J gene TRBJ2-7; TRBD1 matches 9 bases. Germline assignment: CDR1 MNHEY and CDR2 SMNVEV (reference sequence). The CDR3 sequence is 13 residues long. With 4 bases clipped from V and 4 bases from J, the junction kept 2 bases outside the gene matches. The CDR3 DNA reads TGTGCCAGCAGTTGGGGACAGGGTTACGAGCAGTACTTC. Its translation is CASSWGQGYEQYF.

The chain links TRBV6-5 to TRBJ1-6; D uncertain. Trimming pared 6 bases from V and 2 bases from J, leaving 8 bases between. The CDR3 loop spans 14 amino acids. Per the germline V gene, CDR1 is MNHEY and CDR2 is SVGAGI. In DNA, the CDR3 is TGTGCCAGCAGGACCGACCCCTATAATTCACCCCTCCACTTT. Translation gives CASRTDPYNSPLHF.

This chain joins TRBV6-5 and TRBJ1-3; maybe TRBD1 (6 bases). The germline V gene has CDR1 MNHEY and CDR2 SVGAGI. This CDR3 is built from 15 residues. Trimming took 5 bases from V and 0 from J, leaving 11 bases between them. As DNA, the CDR3 is TGTGCCAGCAGTATTGGACAGCACTCTGGAAACACCATATATTTT. Its protein is CASSIGQHSGNTIYF.

The chain combines TRBV11-2 with TRBJ1-1; D unclear. Per the germline V gene, CDR1 is SGHAT and CDR2 is FQNNGV. Trimming shortened V by 0 bases and J by 8 bases, and 10 bases separated the two germline ends. The CDR3 length is 13 residues. The CDR3 is CASSLDEAAEAFF. CDR3 in DNA: TGTGCCAGCAGCTTAGATGAGGCTGCCGAAGCTTTCTTT.